This T cell receptor beta chain was recorded in a study of blood T cell repertoires in COVID-19 (dated by TCRdb to between 2020 and 2021). Looking at the study overall: The collaborator samples originated in the United States, Italy and Spain and spanned the acute and convalescent phases of COVID-19. The material from the prospective study consisted of cDNA or gDNA derived from T cells, B-cell-depleted T cells, or PBMCs. Subjects who had been exposed to COVID-19, were actively infected with it, or had recovered from it provided the deeply sampled blood TCRbeta repertoires that made up the dataset. A freely available public database, intended as a resource for researchers studying the immune response to SARS-CoV-2, is where the repertoires were released. The samples were drawn from the first 160 participants of the ongoing ImmuneRACE study and from 1,200 or so subjects provided by 6 global collaborators. Sample metadata almost always included a de-identified subject ID, COVID-19 status, age in years and sex. Where available, HLA class I and class II types were obtained from metadata supplied by the sample provider rather than from assay-based typing. Study-wide findings and limitations: Clinical and demographic metadata were provided uncurated, with the amount varying by source and participant.

To note about this clone: Its antigen specificity is not known. No base quality information exists; no much larger clone differs at one position.

Participants in the prospective study were aged roughly 18 to 100 years, lived in under 30 United States geographic areas, and enrolled through a virtual design. In the prospective study, cohorts were assigned on the basis of participant-reported clinical history obtained from a screening survey and a study questionnaire. Mobile phlebotomists in the prospective study collected whole blood, serum and a nasopharyngeal or oropharyngeal swab from every participant. Over a roughly two-month period, participants in the prospective study had the option of providing additional blood draws and questionnaires. Before DNA extraction, blood samples from the prospective study were shipped at room temperature or frozen. TCRbeta CDR3 regions were amplified from genomic DNA using the immunoSEQ Assay, a bias-controlled multiplex PCR. The original pipeline was this. Within the assay, amplification of reference gene primers was used to estimate how many nucleated cells each sample contained. To quantify the absolute abundance of each unique TCRbeta CDR3 rearrangement, sequence reads were collapsed and filtered. Productive Simpson clonality was computed per sample as the square root of Simpson's diversity index over productive rearrangements. TCRdb holds this immuneACCESS table with in-frame rearrangements only. Some clones are missing; in checked studies, unresolved V genes explain under half, and the rest has no known cause. The V and J calls and clone size were taken over from that table, and D and trimming were inferred from the DNA. The sample includes 380,000 or so clones, with around 90% observed a single time. Clones ranked in the top ten supply roughly 1.9% of the sample.

The origin of this receptor is a woman in her 40s with acute COVID-19. Material for sequencing was PBMCs or T cells enriched from blood (not recorded which).

The nucleotides are TGTGCCAGCAGTGAATCGTTAGGGGTGGGCGAGCAGTACTTC. Its translation is CASSESLGVGEQYF. The chain employs TRBV2 and TRBJ2-7; the D gene is perhaps TRBD1, on 5 matching bases. The V and J ends are trimmed by 2 bases and 6 bases, leaving 14 bases between them. The germline V gene encodes CDR1 SNHLY and CDR2 FYNNEI. Reading from cysteine to phenylalanine, the CDR3 counts 14 amino acids. Only CDR3 DNA is held: 42 bases, read in frame from base 1.